These 22 T cell receptor beta chains were sequenced from one sample in a study of blood T cells in healthy people across ages. Primed by a sample-barcoded 5' primer and a J-beta primer mix, a second PCR proceeded for about 6 to 11 cycles. TCRdb used MiXCR to reprocess the 5' RACE reads, holding one entry per CDR3 protein. The sample holds hundreds of thousands of distinct CDR3 sequences; around half are singletons and the top ten take 15% to 20%. Sequencing was done on a sample of blood. The receptors stem from a man aged 80 or over in good health.

This chain connects TRBV9 to TRBJ2-5; 10 bases map to TRBD2. The end of the DNA fits TRBJ2-7 better, so the J call may be wrong. The V gene's germline CDR1 is SGDLS and CDR2 YYNGEE. The CDR3 length is 16 residues. CDR3 residues: CASSALAGESKGEQYF. For the CDR3, the DNA is TGTGCCAGCAGCGCTCTAGCGGGAGAGTCAAAGGGCGAGCAGTACTTC.

The rearrangement joins TRBV21-1 to TRBJ2-7; the D call in the table, TRBD2, was not verified against the DNA. TRBV21-1 is a pseudogene segment. The CDR3 loop spans 14 amino acids. The CDR3 DNA sequence: TGTGCCAGCAGCAAAGGGAGGGAGGACCACGAGCAGTACTTC. It specifies CASSKGREDHEQYF.

The J gene is TRBJ1-4, the V gene TRBV6-1, with a weak D call TRBD1 (5 bases). This CDR3 has 16 amino acids. Germline V gene lookup returns CDR1 MNHNS and CDR2 SASEGT. Trimming pared 2 bases from V and 0 bases from J, leaving 10 bases between. CDR3 amino acids: CASSEYRGATNEKLFF. CDR3 coding DNA: TGTGCCAGCAGTGAATATAGAGGGGCAACTAATGAAAAACTGTTTTTT.

In its sample, this clonotype was seen a few times. The chain links TRBV11-1 to TRBJ2-7, with TRBD1 as a possible D gene (6 bases). The germline CDR1 and CDR2 sequences are SGHAT and FQDESV (reference sequence). The CDR3 is 13 amino acids. V gave up 5 bases and J gave up 5 bases, with 13 bases separating them. The CDR3 reads CASSPRQVHEQYF. DNA of the CDR3: TGTGCCAGCAGCCCTAGACAGGTCCACGAGCAGTACTTC.

The CDR3 DNA reads as TGCAGCGTTGAGGGGGGGCTGGGTGAAAAACTGTTTTTT. Translated, it gives CSVEGGLGEKLFF. The genes are TRBV29-1 and TRBJ1-4; possibly TRBD1 for D (6 bases). Germline lookup yields CDR1 SQVTM and CDR2 ANQGSEA. The CDR3 has 13 residues. V was shortened by 3 bases and J by 7 bases, with 12 bases between the two germline ends.

CDR3 DNA: TGCAGTGCTAGAGTCAGGTCCCTACAGACAGGGGTGGGCTACGAGCAGTACTTC. Amino acid sequence: CSARVRSLQTGVGYEQYF. The rearrangement links TRBV20-1 to TRBJ2-5, with 8 nucleotides matching TRBD1. TRBJ2-7 matches the DNA end more closely, so the J call is doubtful. This CDR3 spans 18 amino acids. CDR1 is DFQATT, CDR2 SNEGSKA, per germline (reference sequence).

The CDR3 bases are TGTGCCACCGGGCTAGGGGACCCAGGCACAGATACGCAGTATTTT. Its protein is CATGLGDPGTDTQYF. The chain carries TRBV10-3 and TRBJ2-3; D may correspond to TRBD1 or TRBD2 (5 bases each). CDR1 and CDR2 (germline): ENHRY, SYGVKD. The CDR3 runs to 15 residues. Deletions cut 10 bases from V and 1 base from J, with 18 bases between.

The rearrangement uses TRBV13 and TRBJ2-4, with TRBD1 matching over 9 bases. The J call may be incorrect, as the DNA end agrees better with TRBJ2-7. The CDR3 covers 15 residues. CDR1 and CDR2 (germline): PRHDT, FYEKMQ (reference sequence). In DNA form, the CDR3 reads TGTGCCAGCAGCTTAATTGGACAGGGGATCTACGAGCAGTACTTC. Translation gives CASSLIGQGIYEQYF.

V is TRBV14 and J is TRBJ2-3; maybe TRBD2 (5 bases). The CDR3 has 17 residues. Trimming took off 0 bases at V and 5 bases at J, with 18 bases between the two ends. The germline V gene has CDR1 SGHDN and CDR2 FVKESK. The CDR3 spells CASSQDSLALGGDTQYF. CDR3 bases: TGTGCCAGCAGCCAAGATTCCCTAGCCCTGGGTGGAGATACGCAGTATTTT.

The chain has TRBV5-6 and TRBJ2-7; TRBD2 might be the D (5 bases). Trimming took off 2 bases at V and 6 bases at J, with 15 bases between the two ends. CDR1 is SGHDT and CDR2 is YYEEEE in the germline V gene. The CDR3 sequence is 14 residues long. CDR3 amino acids: CASSFAGNAGEQYF. CDR3 nucleotides: TGTGCCAGCAGCTTTGCCGGGAATGCAGGCGAGCAGTACTTC.

This clonotype was observed a handful of times. The gene calls are TRBV28 and TRBJ1-2; D is ambiguous. The CDR3 length is 14 residues. Deletions cut 5 bases from V and 10 bases from J, with 20 bases between. From germline, CDR1 is MDHEN and CDR2 SYDVKM. The CDR3 DNA is TGTGCCAGCAGTCTAGGACGCTATCCCGCGCACTACACCTTC. Encoded protein: CASSLGRYPAHYTF.

The chain carries TRBV5-1 and TRBJ1-6; 7 nucleotides match TRBD1. In germline, CDR1 is SGHRS, CDR2 YFSETQ. V shed 3 bases, J shed 12 bases, and the junction held 12 bases outside the gene matches. The CDR3 length is 15 residues. The CDR3 DNA sequence: TGCGCCAGCAGCTCGGGACAGCCGTCCGTGGGACCCCTCCACTTT. Its translation is CASSSGQPSVGPLHF.

The chain combines TRBV20-1 with TRBJ2-3, with D uncertain. Trimming cost V 3 bases and J 0 bases, with 4 bases left between them. This CDR3 comprises 12 residues. Germline CDR1 and CDR2: DFQATT and SNEGSKA (reference sequence). Here the CDR3 DNA reads TGCAGTGCTAGTAGTAGCACAGATACGCAGTATTTT. Encoded protein: CSASSSTDTQYF.

The rearrangement links TRBV9 to TRBJ2-5, with 10 positions matching TRBD2. CDR3 length: 17 amino acids. Germline values: CDR1 SGDLS, CDR2 YYNGEE. The trim removed 3 bases at V and 1 base at J, leaving 9 bases unmatched. The CDR3 coding sequence is TGTGCCAGCAGCGCCACTCTACTAGCGGGATTCCAAGAGACCCAGTACTTC. Encoded protein: CASSATLLAGFQETQYF.

The gene calls are TRBV25-1 and TRBJ2-6, with D uncertain. Germline V gene sequence: CDR1 MGHDK, CDR2 SYGVNS. The V gene lost 8 bases and the J gene lost 0 bases, with 11 bases spanning the gap. CDR3 length equals 15 residues. CDR3 loop: CASSGELSGANVLTF. Here the CDR3 DNA reads TGTGCCAGCTCGGGCGAACTCTCTGGGGCCAACGTCCTGACTTTC.

In this sample, this clonotype turned up many times. V gene TRBV6-2 or TRBV6-3 combines with J gene TRBJ2-2, with 9 bases aligning to TRBD1. The CDR3 contains 15 residues. CDR1 is MNHEY and CDR2 is SVGEGT in the germline V gene. V was pared by 6 bases and J by 0 bases, with 2 bases of the junction left unmatched. The CDR3 nucleotides read TGTGCCAGCAGCCGGACAGGGGCGAACACCGGGGAGCTGTTTTTT. Its translation is CASSRTGANTGELFF.

The chain is built from TRBV2 and TRBJ2-7; D is uncertain. The CDR3 loop spans 12 amino acids. The germline gives CDR1 SNHLY, CDR2 FYNNEI. Between the trimmed V and J ends, which lost 4 bases and 2 bases, there was a span of 6 bases. The CDR3 here is CASSVRTYEQYF. DNA of the CDR3: TGTGCCAGCAGTGTAAGAACCTACGAGCAGTACTTC.

The rearrangement links TRBV13 to TRBJ2-5, with 9 bases aligning to TRBD2. Germline V gene data show CDR1 as PRHDT and CDR2 as FYEKMQ (reference sequence). The ends lost 4 bases at V and 5 bases at J; junction bases unmatched: 8. CDR3 length: 15 residues. CDR3 sequence: CASSSLAGTPETQYF. DNA for the CDR3: TGTGCCAGCAGCTCCCTAGCGGGAACCCCGGAGACCCAGTACTTC.

Only a few counts were recorded for this clonotype. The J gene is TRBJ2-1, the V gene TRBV7-2, with 8 bases lining up with TRBD2. The CDR3 totals 15 residues. The V gene end was trimmed by 1 base and the J gene end by 12 bases; junction bases not matched to a gene: 11. CDR1 is SGHTA, CDR2 FQGNSA, per germline. The chain's CDR3 is CASSLEVGRAIVQFF. CDR3 sequence (DNA): TGTGCCAGCAGCTTAGAAGTCGGGAGGGCCATCGTGCAGTTCTTC.

The chain joins TRBV12-3 or TRBV12-4 to TRBJ1-2, with no clear D. Trimming stripped 3 bases from V and 0 bases from J, with 11 bases between. The CDR3 is made up of 15 amino acids. The chain's CDR3 is CASSFWREANYGYTF. Here the CDR3 DNA reads TGTGCCAGCAGTTTTTGGAGGGAAGCTAACTATGGCTACACCTTC.

The gene calls are TRBV5-1 and TRBJ2-3; D gene uncertain. V was trimmed by 4 bases and J by 4 bases, leaving 16 bases between them. Germline assignment: CDR1 SGHRS and CDR2 YFSETQ. The CDR3 runs 15 residues. The CDR3 DNA follows: TGCGCCAGCAGCCCCCCGGACGAAGGAGCAGATACGCAGTATTTT. Protein product: CASSPPDEGADTQYF.

This clonotype showed up just a few times. The chain has TRBV7-9 and TRBJ2-5; perhaps TRBD1 as D (7 bases). The V end lost 5 bases, the J end lost 4 bases, and 14 bases lay between the germline ends. The CDR3 is 14 amino acids. Germline V lookup: CDR1 SEHNR, CDR2 FQNEAQ (reference sequence). CDR3 amino acids: CASSEARGAETQYF. DNA for the CDR3: TGTGCCAGCAGCGAAGCCAGGGGGGCAGAGACCCAGTACTTC.